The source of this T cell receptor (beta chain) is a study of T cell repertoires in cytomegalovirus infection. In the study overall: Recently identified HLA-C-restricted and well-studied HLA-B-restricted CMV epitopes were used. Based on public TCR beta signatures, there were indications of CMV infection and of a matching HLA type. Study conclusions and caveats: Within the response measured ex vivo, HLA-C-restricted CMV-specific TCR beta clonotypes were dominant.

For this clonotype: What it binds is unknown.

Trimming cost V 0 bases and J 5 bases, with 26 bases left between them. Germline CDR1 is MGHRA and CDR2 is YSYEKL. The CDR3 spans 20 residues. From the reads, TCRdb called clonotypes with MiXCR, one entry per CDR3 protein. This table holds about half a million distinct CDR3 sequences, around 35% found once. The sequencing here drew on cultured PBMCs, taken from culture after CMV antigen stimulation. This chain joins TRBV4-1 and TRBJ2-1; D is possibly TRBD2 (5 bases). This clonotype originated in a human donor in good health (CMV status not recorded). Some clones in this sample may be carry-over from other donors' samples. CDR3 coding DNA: TGCGCCAGCAGCCAAGACCAGGCCACGGGCCGATCCGGGGAGAACAATGAGCAGTTCTTC. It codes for CASSQDQATGRSGENNEQFF.